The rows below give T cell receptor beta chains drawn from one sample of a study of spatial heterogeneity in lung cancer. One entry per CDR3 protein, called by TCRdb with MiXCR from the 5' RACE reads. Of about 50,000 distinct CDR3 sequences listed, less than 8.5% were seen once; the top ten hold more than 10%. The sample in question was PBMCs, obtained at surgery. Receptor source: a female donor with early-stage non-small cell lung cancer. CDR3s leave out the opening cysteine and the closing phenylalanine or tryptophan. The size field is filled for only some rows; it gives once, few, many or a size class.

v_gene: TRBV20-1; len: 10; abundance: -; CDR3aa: SAGGGQETQY
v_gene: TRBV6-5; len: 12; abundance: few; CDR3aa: ASSYSEEGTEAF
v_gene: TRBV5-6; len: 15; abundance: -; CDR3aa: ASSPWGLSSSGNTIY
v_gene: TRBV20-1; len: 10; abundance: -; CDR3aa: SARADSGEQY
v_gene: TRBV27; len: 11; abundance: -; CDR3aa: ASSKIGPYEQY
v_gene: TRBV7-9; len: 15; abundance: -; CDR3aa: ASRPTTGAGNTGELF
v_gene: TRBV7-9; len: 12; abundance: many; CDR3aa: ASSPSLQGTEAF
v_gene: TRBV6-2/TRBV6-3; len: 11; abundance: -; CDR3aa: ASSTPNWGELF
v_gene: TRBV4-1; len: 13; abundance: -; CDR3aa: ASSQVQGRSYEQY
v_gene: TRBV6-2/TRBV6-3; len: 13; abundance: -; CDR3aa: ASSYGAGLTDTQY
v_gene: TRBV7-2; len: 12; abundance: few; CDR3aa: ASSLEGDTDTQY
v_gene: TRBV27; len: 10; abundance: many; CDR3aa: ASWPLPYEQY
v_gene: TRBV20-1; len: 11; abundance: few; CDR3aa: SARDDPVDTQY
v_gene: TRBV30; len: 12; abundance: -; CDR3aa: AWRVAGGADTQY
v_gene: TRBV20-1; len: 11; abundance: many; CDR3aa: SARPTVANTIY
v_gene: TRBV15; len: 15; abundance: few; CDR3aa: ATSKPPGGDLYNEQF
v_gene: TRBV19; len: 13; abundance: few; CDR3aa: ASSIDPGVGSPLH
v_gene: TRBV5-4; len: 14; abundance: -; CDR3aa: ASRGAGGLADNEQF
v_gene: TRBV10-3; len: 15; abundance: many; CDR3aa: AISESRATGSTDTQY
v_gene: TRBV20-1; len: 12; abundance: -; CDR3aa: SAIRGGGSYGYT
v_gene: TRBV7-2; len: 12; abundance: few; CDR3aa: ASTLAGGWDEQF
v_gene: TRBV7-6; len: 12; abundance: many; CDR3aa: ASSGDTRAYEQY
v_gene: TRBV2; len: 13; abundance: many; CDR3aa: ASSDAAGGPNEQF
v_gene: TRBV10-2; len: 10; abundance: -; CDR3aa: ASTRVGKTQY
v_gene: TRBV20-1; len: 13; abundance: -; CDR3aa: SASGLGGTGNTIY
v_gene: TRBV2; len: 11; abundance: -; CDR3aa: ASMTSGRYEQY
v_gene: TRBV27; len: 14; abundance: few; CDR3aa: ASSYTGTIPTYEQY
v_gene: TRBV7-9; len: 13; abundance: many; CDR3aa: ASSPASGWSTEAF
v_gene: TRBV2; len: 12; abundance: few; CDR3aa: ASSYDRAGNTIY
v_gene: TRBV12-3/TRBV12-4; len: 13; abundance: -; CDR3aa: ASSSQRGGTGELF
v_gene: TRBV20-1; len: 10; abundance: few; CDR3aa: SAGTRRETQY
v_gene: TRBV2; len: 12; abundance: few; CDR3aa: ASREGQYQETQY